Presented here are 17 T cell receptor beta chains from one specimen sequenced in a study of T cells after yellow fever vaccination. TCRdb re-analysed the 5' RACE reads in MiXCR, keeping a single row per CDR3 protein. The sample records some 300,000 distinct CDR3 sequences, around 9.3% being singletons. Sequencing used CD4+ T cells sorted from PBMCs, obtained 5 days after the yellow fever booster vaccination. The receptors originated from a man between 18 and 35 years old who received the YFV17D yellow fever vaccine.

V usage is TRBV20-1 and J usage is TRBJ1-1; D is perhaps TRBD1 (5 bases). V dropped 0 bases and J dropped 1 base, with 15 bases sitting between them. CDR1 and CDR2 (germline): DFQATT, SNEGSKA (reference sequence). This CDR3 is 16 amino acids long. CDR3 DNA sequence: TGCAGTGCTAGAGATCAGGGACGCATAACGAACACTGAAGCTTTCTTT. It is translated as CSARDQGRITNTEAFF.

V gene TRBV12-3 or TRBV12-4 combines with J gene TRBJ1-1; D possibly corresponds to TRBD1 (5 bases). The CDR3 is made up of 12 amino acids. V lost 10 bases to trimming and J lost 8 bases, with 17 bases between them. CDR3 region: CATSLAGGEAFF. The CDR3 DNA follows: TGTGCCACCTCACTGGCGGGGGGGGAAGCTTTCTTT.

The genes are TRBV12-3 or TRBV12-4 and TRBJ2-3; D could derive from TRBD1 or TRBD2 (5 bases each). V lost 5 bases and J 0 bases, leaving 9 bases between the germline ends. The CDR3 sequence is 14 residues long. The DNA for the CDR3 is TGTGCCAGCAGTGGGGGTAGGAGCACAGATACGCAGTATTTT. This encodes CASSGGRSTDTQYF.

The chain joins TRBV5-1 to TRBJ2-2, with no clear D. Looked up from germline, CDR1 is SGHRS and CDR2 is YFSETQ. V dropped 8 bases and J dropped 3 bases, with 11 bases sitting between them. CDR3 length: 13 amino acids. The CDR3 loop reads CASVDGDTGELFF. CDR3 in DNA: TGCGCCAGTGTTGACGGCGACACCGGGGAGCTGTTTTTT.

This clonotype was found many times. The chain uses TRBV7-2 and TRBJ2-7; possible D gene TRBD1, 5 bases. The germline V and J ends were trimmed by 0 bases and 3 bases, with 6 bases remaining between them. This CDR3 contains 13 residues. CDR1 is SGHTA, CDR2 FQGNSA, per germline. Here the CDR3 DNA reads TGTGCCAGCAGCTTAGCAAGGGGCTACGAGCAGTACGTC. Its translation is CASSLARGYEQYV.

The rearrangement joins TRBV5-1 to TRBJ1-4; D perhaps matches TRBD1 (6 bases). V was cut by 7 bases and J by 8 bases, with 21 bases left in between. Germline V gene data show CDR1 as SGHRS and CDR2 as YFSETQ. This CDR3 contains 15 residues. The CDR3 region has the DNA TGCGCCAGCGGCGATACAGGGAAAGAGTACGAAAAACTGTTTTTT. This gives the protein CASGDTGKEYEKLFF.

V usage is TRBV5-8 and J usage is TRBJ1-5; TRBD1 aligns across 7 bases. Germline-derived CDR1 and CDR2 are SGHTS and YDEGEE. This CDR3 is 17 amino acids long. Losses at the gene ends were 4 bases for V and 0 bases for J; bases not matched to a gene: 10. The CDR3 protein is CASSRTGTEASNQPQHF. The CDR3, as DNA: TGTGCCAGCAGCCGTACCGGGACAGAGGCTAGCAATCAGCCCCAGCATTTT.

The CDR3 sequence: CSALPGLAGGNEQFF. In DNA, the CDR3 is TGCAGTGCTCTACCTGGACTAGCGGGGGGTAATGAGCAGTTCTTC. The gene calls are TRBV20-1 and TRBJ2-1; 14 nucleotides match TRBD2. Germline trimming cut 5 bases from V and 7 bases from J; bases unmatched to any gene: 7. The CDR3 extends over 15 amino acids. Per germline, CDR1 DFQATT and CDR2 SNEGSKA (reference sequence).

The V call is TRBV10-3, the J call TRBJ1-1, with D possibly being TRBD1 (6 bases). CDR1 and CDR2 from the germline V gene are ENHRY and SYGVKD. The CDR3 has 13 amino acids. V was clipped by 3 bases and J by 7 bases, with 12 bases between them. CDR3 residues: CAISDQGRGEAFF. DNA of the CDR3: TGTGCCATCAGTGATCAGGGGAGAGGTGAAGCTTTCTTT.

This clonotype was counted only a few times. V is TRBV6-5 and J is TRBJ1-1; maybe TRBD1 (6 bases). V was cut by 7 bases and J by 5 bases, with 20 bases left in between. This CDR3 contains 15 residues. The germline V gene encodes CDR1 MNHEY and CDR2 SVGAGI. For the CDR3, the DNA is TGTGCCAGCACCCGCCGCCAGGGGCGTAATACTGAAGCTTTCTTT. It translates to CASTRRQGRNTEAFF.

The genes are TRBV4-1 and TRBJ2-7, with 7 bases matching TRBD2. Germline V gene lookup returns CDR1 MGHRA and CDR2 YSYEKL. Trimming at V came to 3 bases and at J to 3 bases, leaving 5 bases not matched to a gene. This CDR3 spans 14 amino acids. The CDR3 is CASSQRGGHYEQYF. Written as DNA, the CDR3 is TGCGCCAGCAGCCAGAGGGGAGGGCACTACGAGCAGTACTTC.

This clonotype was detected a few times. This chain joins TRBV11-2 and TRBJ1-6; D remains unclear. The germline V and J ends were trimmed by 5 bases and 0 bases, with 8 bases remaining between them. The CDR3 has 15 residues. Per the germline V gene, CDR1 is SGHAT and CDR2 is FQNNGV. This CDR3 is CASSRFGSYNSPLHF. CDR3 bases: TGTGCCAGCAGCCGTTTTGGCTCCTATAATTCACCCCTCCACTTT.

In DNA form, the CDR3 reads TGCAGTGCTAGAGGGCCAACCCAAAGGGCGGGGGAGACCCAGTACTTC. Translating gives CSARGPTQRAGETQYF. The chain carries TRBV20-1 and TRBJ2-5; D is perhaps TRBD2 (6 bases). CDR1 and CDR2 from the germline V gene are DFQATT and SNEGSKA (reference sequence). The CDR3 has 16 residues. V dropped 1 base and J dropped 5 bases, with 20 bases sitting between them.

The V and J genes are TRBV28 and TRBJ2-1; no definite D call. V gave up 5 bases and J gave up 8 bases, with 16 bases separating them. Germline V gives CDR1 MDHEN, CDR2 SYDVKM. This CDR3 region has 14 residues. The CDR3 DNA sequence: TGTGCCAGCAGTGTTAGTGGTTCCCGAGATGAGCAGTTCTTC. This gives the protein CASSVSGSRDEQFF.

CDR3 residues: CASSVGSGSEQFF. In DNA form, the CDR3 reads TGTGCCAGCAGCGTCGGATCCGGGAGTGAGCAGTTCTTC. This chain connects TRBV9 to TRBJ2-1; a weak D match, TRBD2 (6 bases). This CDR3 has 13 amino acids. Trimming took 2 bases from V and 9 from J, leaving 12 bases between them. The germline CDR1 and CDR2 sequences are SGDLS and YYNGEE.

This chain joins TRBV20-1 and TRBJ2-7; D possibly corresponds to TRBD1 (5 bases). Looked up from germline, CDR1 is DFQATT and CDR2 is SNEGSKA (reference sequence). V lost 5 bases, J lost 6 bases, and 14 bases lay in between. The CDR3 has 12 residues. The CDR3 spells CSAERQYGEQYF. CDR3 coding DNA: TGCAGTGCTGAACGACAGTACGGCGAGCAGTACTTC.

The table lists this clonotype with a few counts. The CDR3 DNA sequence: TGTGCCAGCAGTTACACCCCGGGGGATTCACCCCTCCACTTT. It codes for CASSYTPGDSPLHF. The chain combines TRBV6-2 or TRBV6-3 with TRBJ1-6; weak D call: TRBD1 (5 bases). Germline V CDR1 and CDR2: MNHEY, SVGEGT. Trimming took 2 bases from V and 8 from J, leaving 10 bases between them. CDR3 length: 14 amino acids.